This T cell receptor (beta chain) was sequenced in a study of Graves' ophthalmopathy and Graves' hyperthyroidism (dated by TCRdb to between 2018 and 2020). A note on the overall study: Peripheral blood was collected before any treatment was given, at the time of initial diagnosis. In total, 135 blood samples were TCR-sequenced: 43 ophthalmopathy, under 85 hyperthyroidism and around 17 hyperthyroidism-to-ophthalmopathy patients. To explore V-J signatures distinguishing ophthalmopathy from hyperthyroidism, a discovery set of 100 patients (roughly 42 ophthalmopathy, some 57 stable hyperthyroidism) was enrolled. Following sampling, methimazole starting at 30 mg daily was administered to hyperthyroidism patients, and high-dose intravenous methylprednisolone was administered to ophthalmopathy patients. The study used TCR beta repertoire signatures to distinguish Graves' ophthalmopathy from Graves' hyperthyroidism and to predict progression to ophthalmopathy. In over 5 hyperthyroidism patients, the T-cell repertoire of thyroid tissue was compared with the T-cell repertoire of blood. An independent validation cohort comprised 18 hyperthyroidism patients and 15 to 17 patients who later progressed from hyperthyroidism to ophthalmopathy. Overall study results and their limits: Sample size was not statistically predetermined, and group allocation was not concealed from the investigators. Ophthalmopathy was separated from stable hyperthyroidism by the 13-signature model with about 90% sensitivity and 81% to 83% specificity in cross-validation and with 80%/75% in the test set. Most expanded thyroid clonotypes with frequency above 0.001 were also detected in blood, suggesting blood repertoires may reflect the thyroid immune response. In validation, the model predicted ophthalmopathy progression with about 70% sensitivity and around 72% specificity; 12 predicted patients were CT-confirmed with GO in a median of about 6.2 months.

Hyperthyroidism was considered stable if no progression to ophthalmopathy occurred within 18 months of follow-up. Hyperthyroidism patients were newly diagnosed, with disease duration under 2 months, and aged 18 to 65 years. Patients with other autoimmune diseases, uncontrolled infections, pregnancy or lactation were excluded. Diagnosis relied on clinical symptoms, serum thyroxine, TRAb, thyroid ultrasound and orbital computed tomography. PBMCs were isolated from 8 to 10 ml of fresh peripheral blood by Ficoll-Paque density gradient centrifugation. Total RNA was extracted using Trizol reagent, and RNA quality was checked on an Agilent 2100 Bioanalyzer. There are many counts of this clonotype. Its antigen has not been determined. Base quality data are lacking; no much larger clone is found one base away. For repertoire sequencing, the TCR beta CDR3 regions were amplified from RNA transcripts. The first round of RT-PCR was done with HTBI primers and the Qiagen OneStep RT-PCR kit, and was followed by a second round of multiplex PCR, then size selection and purification. The libraries underwent paired-end sequencing with 100 bp reads on an Illumina HiSeq2000. Per the source publication's procedure: Reads were processed with SOAPnuke, discarding reads with adapters, uncalled bases, mean Phred below 15, or no exact constant-primer or identifier match. COPE v1.2.5 was used to merge the high-quality paired reads. Clonotypes were defined as unique nucleotide sequences and were aligned to IMGT TRB V, D and J references using MiTCR v1.1. The analysis was limited to V-J combinations with a frequency above 0.0001, which together covered around 99% of the repertoires. For each V-J combination, a TCR clonal expansion and chaos score was defined as the ratio of F50 clonal expansion to chaos observed in the TCRdist matrix. Welch's t-statistics and random forest were used to reduce the features to about 14 V-J combinations, which were then used as input to a naive Bayes classifier. Thyroid-blood repertoire similarity was quantified with the Morisita-Horn index. TCRdb cleaned the public reads at Q25 with fastp, built clones with MiXCR and kept in-frame beta chains. Rows are unified per CDR3 protein, each entry keeping the most common DNA and genes. These V and J calls derive from TCRdb rather than the authors' analysis. This sample lists about 370,000 distinct CDR3 sequences; about 15% were detected once. Clones ranked in the top ten supply 2.4% of the sample.

The germline V and J ends show losses of 4 bases and 1 base respectively, and no gene match explains 4 bases of the junction. The CDR3 has 15 amino acids, counting the end cysteine and phenylalanine. Only the CDR3 part of the read is kept: 45 bases, read in frame from the first base. Recombination joined TRBV12-3 or TRBV12-4 with TRBJ1-1, with 9 bases matching TRBD1. The specimen sequenced was peripheral blood. The TCR sequence derives from an adult woman with stable Graves' hyperthyroidism. CDR3 protein: CASSSRTGENTEAFF. The DNA is TGTGCCAGCAGTTCCCGGACAGGGGAGAACACTGAAGCTTTCTTT.